The clone carrying this T cell receptor (beta chain) was counted between two and nine times. The target antigen is unknown. RNA transcripts gave rise to amplified TCR beta CDR3 regions. A set of HTBI primers served as the primers for a first-round RT-PCR of the TCR CDR3. MiXCR was run by TCRdb on the multiplex PCR reads, yielding one entry per CDR3 protein. The repertoire includes 300,000 to 450,000 distinct CDR3 sequences, around a quarter of them detected once, and more than 60% sits in the top ten. V was shortened by 6 bases and J by 6 bases, with 14 bases between the two germline ends. The CDR3 consists of 13 residues. The data were taken from a study of T cells in Graves' hyperthyroidism and ophthalmopathy. A patient was excluded if there was uncontrolled infection, other autoimmune disease, pregnancy or lactation. The PBMCs were taken from less than 11 ml of fresh peripheral blood. Findings and caveats of the study: Most clonotypes that expanded in the thyroid above 0.001 also showed up in blood.

The chain joins TRBV12-3 or TRBV12-4 to TRBJ1-2; the D gene is possibly TRBD1 (6 bases). The TCR was taken from a man aged 45-60 years with Graves' hyperthyroidism. The sample comprised blood. In nucleotides, the CDR3 is TGTGCCAGCAGCCACGGACAGTACGATGGCTACACCTTC. This translates into CASSHGQYDGYTF.